The sequence of this T cell receptor beta chain was determined in a study of T cell repertoires in cytomegalovirus infection. Study observations and caveats: HLA-C-restricted CMV clonotypes gave the most frequent clonotype in two of eight donors.

The V end lost 2 bases, the J end lost 11 bases, and 24 bases lay between the germline ends. The CDR3 has 16 amino acids. The germline CDR1 and CDR2 sequences are MNHNY and SVGAGI (reference sequence). TCRdb reprocessed the reads with MiXCR, giving one entry per CDR3 protein. Among approximately 910,000 distinct CDR3 sequences, roughly 30% were seen once, and the ten largest hold around an eighth. For this clonotype: Its antigen is unidentified.

This receptor was taken from a human donor in good health (CMV status not recorded). Some clones in this sample may be carry-over from other donors' samples. V and J are TRBV6-6 and TRBJ1-1, with D tentatively TRBD1 (6 bases). The sequences come from cultured CD8+ T cells from PBMCs, collected from culture after CMV antigen stimulation. Here the CDR3 DNA reads TGTGCCAGCAGTTACGTAAGACAGGACCCCACCCTTGGGGCTTTCTTT. Amino acids: CASSYVRQDPTLGAFF.